This T cell receptor (beta chain) was obtained from a study of response to subunit inactivated influenza vaccine. TCRdb itself ran the RT-PCR reads through MiXCR, one entry per CDR3 protein. The sample carries about 540,000 distinct CDR3 sequences, 20% to 25% recorded once. This clonotype has just a few counts. V gave up 1 base and J gave up 1 base; unmatched junction bases: 7. Germline assignment: CDR1 DFQATT and CDR2 SNEGSKA (reference sequence). This CDR3 comprises 16 residues. This same sample was also taken into another study, of T cells expressing NK-cell markers. This second report adds: The cDNA for TCR beta came from 5'RACE template switching with UMIs. Repertoire data for TCR beta were derived from sorted T cells (CD3+CD56+NKG2C+, CD3+CD56+NKG2C- and CD3+CD56-NKG2C+). Alpha-beta TCR T cells were the sole sorting target in several experiments, owing to an anti-gamma-delta TCR antibody. Dominance of the CD3+CD56-NKG2C+ fraction by these clonotypes also held in several donors.

The genes are TRBV20-1 and TRBJ2-4, with 7 bases that match TRBD1. This clonotype originated in a man in his forties or fifties who received an inactivated influenza vaccine. The sample consisted of CD4+ T cells sorted from PBMCs, taken 11 to 12 days after vaccination. CDR3 in DNA: TGCAGTGCTAGAGCGACAGGGAAAACGGCCAAAAACATTCAGTACTTC. Residues: CSARATGKTAKNIQYF.